What follows is one T cell receptor (beta chain) and its context. Produced via immunoSEQ multiplex PCR; TCRdb's table is partial and in-frame only. Among about 20,000 clones listed, more than 65% were seen once. The sample is drawn from a study of T cell clones after liver transplantation. Across the study: Samples came from ITN030ST, which attempted immunosuppression withdrawal within 2 years of liver transplantation.

Trimming pared 2 bases from V and 2 bases from J, leaving 5 bases between. This CDR3 is 14 amino acids long. Looked up from germline, CDR1 is SGHRS and CDR2 is YFSETQ. The chain recombines TRBV5-1 with TRBJ2-6; D is undetermined. Sequenced here: CD8+ T cells from blood, sampled around 54 months after liver transplant. This receptor was obtained from a human patient who received a liver transplant. Some T cells may be the graft donor's. Here the CDR3 DNA reads TGCGCCAGCAGCTTCCTGACTGGGGCCAACGTCCTGACTTTC. This encodes CASSFLTGANVLTF.